The sequence of this T cell receptor (beta chain) was determined in a study of blood T cell repertoires in COVID-19. The authors' processing: Reference gene primer amplification gave nucleated cell count estimates. TCRdb's copy holds only in-frame clones and misses some; the assay was immunoSEQ multiplex PCR. The V and J calls and the clone size are those of that table, but D and trimming were determined from the DNA. The sample has fewer than 350,000 clones, 75% to 95% seen once; the top ten hold approximately 6.8%. Sequencing was done on a sample of peripheral blood. The receptor was isolated from a woman in her 30s with COVID-19, enrolled during active disease.

DNA for the CDR3: TGTGCCAGCAGCCCAACCGGGACAGATAATGAAAAACTGTTTTTT. This encodes CASSPTGTDNEKLFF. The rearrangement uses TRBV27 and TRBJ1-4; 7 bases are shared with TRBD1. Germline trimming cut 6 bases from V and 4 bases from J; bases unmatched to any gene: 8. Germline CDR1 reads MNHEY; CDR2 reads SMNVEV (reference sequence). The CDR3 extends over 15 amino acids.